These 11 T cell receptor beta chains came from one sample sequenced in a study of cytomegalovirus exposure and HLA in healthy donors. Primers: 60 Vbeta forward and 13 Jbeta reverse. TCRdb's table, derived via immunoSEQ multiplex PCR, lists solely in-frame clones and lacks some. The repertoire consists of roughly 89,000 clones, with approximately 80% occurring once and the leading ten covering 2%. Sequencing input: PBMCs. All receptors derive from a man aged 18-30 years in good health and CMV-seronegative.

The chain is built from TRBV18 and TRBJ1-5; 11 bases align to TRBD1. Per germline, CDR1 KGHSH and CDR2 LQKENI. With 5 bases clipped from V and 6 bases from J, the junction kept 9 bases outside the gene matches. CDR3 length: 16 residues. The CDR3 loop is CASSSGQGALGQPQHF. The CDR3 DNA sequence: TGTGCCAGCTCAAGCGGACAGGGGGCGTTAGGTCAGCCCCAGCATTTT. Variable domain in full (rest from reference TRBV18 and TRBJ1-5): NAGVMQNPRHLVRRRGQEARLRCSPMKGHSHVYWYRQLPEEGLKFMVYLQKENIIDESGMPKERFSAEFPKEGPSILRIQQVVRGDSAAYFCASSSGQGALGQPQHFGDGTRLSIL.

V usage is TRBV29-1 and J usage is TRBJ1-2, with D maybe TRBD1 (5 bases). V gave up 4 bases and J gave up 2 bases, with 8 bases separating them. CDR1 and CDR2 (germline): SQVTM, ANQGSEA. The CDR3 totals 12 residues. This chain's CDR3 is CSVGGGNYGYTF. The CDR3 DNA sequence: TGCAGCGTTGGCGGGGGGAACTATGGCTACACCTTC.

The chain carries TRBV6-5 and TRBJ1-1, with 7 bases that match TRBD1. The CDR3 has 14 residues. V dropped 8 bases and J dropped 2; count of bases not matched to a gene: 8. The V gene's germline CDR1 is MNHEY and CDR2 SVGAGI. The CDR3 coding sequence is TGTGCCAGCGCCCGACAGGGCCTTAACACTGAAGCTTTCTTT. This sequence encodes CASARQGLNTEAFF.

This clone turned up a few times. This chain joins TRBV2 and TRBJ2-1, with D perhaps matching TRBD2 (6 bases). Trimming removed 2 bases at V and 14 bases at J, with 13 bases between. The germline CDR1 and CDR2 sequences are SNHLY and FYNNEI. The CDR3 runs 12 residues. CDR3 coding DNA: TGTGCCAGCAGTGAAAGGCGGGGTAGGAAGTTCTTC. This encodes CASSERRGRKFF.

This rearrangement joins TRBV5-4 to TRBJ1-2; 9 nucleotides match TRBD1. The CDR3 has 14 residues. From germline, CDR1 is SGHNT and CDR2 YYREEE (reference sequence). Trimming took 0 bases from V and 6 from J; bases not matched to a gene: 3. CDR3 DNA: TGTGCCAGCAGCTTGGTGGGACAGGGAAATGGCTACACCTTC. It yields the protein CASSLVGQGNGYTF.

This chain connects TRBV21-1 to TRBJ2-7; the table's D gene call, TRBD1, was not cross checked with the DNA. TRBV21-1 is an annotated pseudogene. The CDR3 spans 17 residues. The CDR3 sequence: CASSILKGTGTSYEQYF. CDR3 coding DNA: TGTGCCAGCAGCATATTAAAGGGTACAGGGACCTCCTACGAGCAGTACTTC.

The chain links TRBV9 to TRBJ1-2; D may be TRBD1 (6 bases). The CDR3 covers 16 residues. The V gene lost 5 bases and the J gene lost 5 bases, with 22 bases spanning the gap. From germline, CDR1 is SGDLS and CDR2 YYNGEE. CDR3 residues: CASSYPLGAGEYGYTF. CDR3 nucleotides: TGTGCCAGCAGTTACCCCCTGGGCGCAGGGGAATATGGCTACACCTTC.

In its sample, this clone was seen a few times. The rearrangement uses TRBV6-5 and TRBJ2-7; perhaps TRBD1 as D (6 bases). This CDR3 spans 12 amino acids. Germline assignment: CDR1 MNHEY and CDR2 SVGAGI. V was clipped by 5 bases and J by 4 bases, with 9 bases between them. The CDR3 protein is CASSQGSYEQYF. The CDR3 region has the DNA TGTGCCAGCAGTCAGGGGTCTTACGAGCAGTACTTC.

V and J are TRBV5-1 and TRBJ2-1; the match to TRBD1 covers 9 bases. The CDR3 is 15 residues long. CDR1 and CDR2 (germline): SGHRS, YFSETQ. V lost 4 bases and J lost 2; bases outside the gene matches: 4. The chain's CDR3 is CASSRTGGAYNEQFF. In nucleotides, the CDR3 is TGCGCCAGCAGCAGAACAGGGGGCGCCTACAATGAGCAGTTCTTC.

The chain combines TRBV13 with TRBJ1-6; 10 bases are a match to TRBD1. Germline CDR1 is PRHDT and CDR2 is FYEKMQ (reference sequence). There are 14 residues in the CDR3. V lost 5 bases and J lost 7; bases outside the gene matches: 2. This CDR3 is CASSTDRGNSPLHF. For the CDR3, the DNA is TGTGCCAGCAGCACGGACAGGGGGAATTCACCCCTCCACTTT.

The DNA for the CDR3 is TGTGCCAGTAGTATAGTTCCAGGGCCTGGGGAAAAACTGTTTTTT. Translation: CASSIVPGPGEKLFF. The chain uses TRBV19 and TRBJ1-4; weak D call: TRBD1 (5 bases). The CDR3 loop spans 15 amino acids. Germline V gene lookup returns CDR1 LNHDA and CDR2 SQIVND (reference sequence). V was cut by 1 base and J by 8 bases, with 14 bases left in between.